This T cell receptor (beta chain) was recovered during a study of post-analysis software for immune sequencing data. Study as a whole: Recorded subtypes: relapsing-remitting, secondary progressive, progressive-relapsing; some patients unannotated. Findings and limits, study-wide: Comparison with controls showed significantly lower normalized Chao1 diversity in multiple sclerosis patients. TRBV segments more frequent in patients than in controls numbered several and included TRBV5-6, TRBV5-1 and TRBV20-1. F-measure co-clustering was strong for batch-matched samples.

Trimming at V came to 0 bases and at J to 6 bases, leaving 0 bases not matched to a gene. CDR1 is SGHTA and CDR2 is FQGNSA in the germline V gene. The CDR3 consists of 13 residues. Unique molecular identifiers were carried by the TCR beta cDNA libraries. T cells numbering 1 to 10 million yielded cDNA molecules that totaled some 500,000. TCRdb re-analysed the PCR reads in MiXCR, keeping a single row per CDR3 protein. The repertoire holds 430,000 or so distinct CDR3 sequences, with 30% to 40% as singletons. This clonotype was picked up many times. Its target is unknown. The chain employs TRBV7-2 and TRBJ1-2; TRBD1 matches 8 bases. The sample taken for sequencing was blood. The sequence was collected from a girl aged 2 to 10 with multiple sclerosis. The CDR3 sequence is CASSLADRDGYTF. DNA of the CDR3: TGTGCCAGCAGCTTAGCGGACAGGGATGGCTACACCTTC.